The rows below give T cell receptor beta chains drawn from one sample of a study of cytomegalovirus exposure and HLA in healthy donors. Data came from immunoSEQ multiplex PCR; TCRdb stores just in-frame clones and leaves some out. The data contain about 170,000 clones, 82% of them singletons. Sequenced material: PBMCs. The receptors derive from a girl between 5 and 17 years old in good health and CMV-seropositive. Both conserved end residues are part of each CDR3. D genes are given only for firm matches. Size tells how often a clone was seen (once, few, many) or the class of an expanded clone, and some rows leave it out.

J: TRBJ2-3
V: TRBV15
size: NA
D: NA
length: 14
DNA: TGTGCCACCAGGGGAGGACTGTACACAGATACGCAGTATTTT
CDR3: CATRGGLYTDTQYF

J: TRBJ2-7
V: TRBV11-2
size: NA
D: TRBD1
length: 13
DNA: TGTGCCAGCAGCCTAGGGACAGTTTACGAGCAGTACTTC
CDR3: CASSLGTVYEQYF

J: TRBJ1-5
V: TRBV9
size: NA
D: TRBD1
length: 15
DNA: TGTGCCAGCAGCACAGACCCGACAGGGGGCCAGCCCCAGCATTTT
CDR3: CASSTDPTGGQPQHF

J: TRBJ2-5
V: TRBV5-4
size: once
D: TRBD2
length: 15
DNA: TGTGCCAGCAGCTTGGAAGGGACTATTCAAGAGACCCAGTACTTC
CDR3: CASSLEGTIQETQYF

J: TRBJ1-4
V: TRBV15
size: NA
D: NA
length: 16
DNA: TGTGCCACCAGCAGAGAGGGGAGGGAGGCTAATGAGAAACTGTTTTTT
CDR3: CATSREGREANEKLFF

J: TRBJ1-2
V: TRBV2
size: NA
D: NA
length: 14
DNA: TGTGCCAGCAGTCGGAAAGACATTCACTATGGCTACACCTTC
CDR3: CASSRKDIHYGYTF

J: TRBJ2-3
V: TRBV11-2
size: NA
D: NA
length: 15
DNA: TGTGCCAGCAGCTTAGGAACAGGCGGTCAGGGTACGCAGTATTTT
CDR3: CASSLGTGGQGTQYF

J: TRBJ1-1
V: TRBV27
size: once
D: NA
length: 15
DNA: TGTGCCAGCTACGAGCACGGGGGGCAGAACACTGAAGCTTTCTTT
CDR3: CASYEHGGQNTEAFF

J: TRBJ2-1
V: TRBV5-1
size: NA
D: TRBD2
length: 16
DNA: TGCGCCAGCAGCAGGGCGGTAGCGGGAGGGTACAATGAGCAGTTCTTC
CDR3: CASSRAVAGGYNEQFF

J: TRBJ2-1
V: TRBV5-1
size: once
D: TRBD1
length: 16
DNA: TGCGCCAGCAGCTTGGTTGGGACAGGGGGTTACAATGAGCAGTTCTTC
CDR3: CASSLVGTGGYNEQFF

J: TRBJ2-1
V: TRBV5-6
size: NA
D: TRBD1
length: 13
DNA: TGTGCCAGCAGCTCGGACAGGGCCAATGAGCAGTTCTTC
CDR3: CASSSDRANEQFF

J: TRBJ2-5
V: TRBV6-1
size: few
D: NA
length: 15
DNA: TGTGCCAGCAGTGAAATCGCGGGGACCGGGGAGACCCAGTACTTC
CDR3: CASSEIAGTGETQYF

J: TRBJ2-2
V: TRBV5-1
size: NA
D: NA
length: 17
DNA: TGCGCCAGCAGCCCTCAACCGGGGGTAATGAACACCGGGGAGCTGTTTTTT
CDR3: CASSPQPGVMNTGELFF

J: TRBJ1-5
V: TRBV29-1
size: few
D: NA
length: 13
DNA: TGCAGCGTGACGGGGGACGGCAATCAGCCCCAGCATTTT
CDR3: CSVTGDGNQPQHF

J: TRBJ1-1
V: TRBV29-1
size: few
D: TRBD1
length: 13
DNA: TGCAGCGCAGGACAGGGGGCGAACACTGAAGCTTTCTTT
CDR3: CSAGQGANTEAFF

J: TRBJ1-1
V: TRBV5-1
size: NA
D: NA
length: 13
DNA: TGCGCTCCCAGAACGGGGGATAACACTGAAGCTTTCTTT
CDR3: CAPRTGDNTEAFF

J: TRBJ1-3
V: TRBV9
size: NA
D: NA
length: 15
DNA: TGTGCCAGCAGCGAGGGGGGGGGTCCTGGAAACACCATATATTTT
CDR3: CASSEGGGPGNTIYF

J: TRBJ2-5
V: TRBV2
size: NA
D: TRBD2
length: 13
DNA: TGTGCCAGCGCGGGGGGCCAGGGTGAGACCCAGTACTTC
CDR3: CASAGGQGETQYF

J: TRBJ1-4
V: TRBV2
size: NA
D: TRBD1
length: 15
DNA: TGTGCCAGCATTCGGGACGGGGACAGGGTCCCAAAACTGTTTTTT
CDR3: CASIRDGDRVPKLFF

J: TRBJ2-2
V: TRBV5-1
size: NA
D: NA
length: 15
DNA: TGCGCCAGCTGCTGGACAGCTGCGAACACCGGGGAGCTGTTTTTT
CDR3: CASCWTAANTGELFF

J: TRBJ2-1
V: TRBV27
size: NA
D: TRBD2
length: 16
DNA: TGTGCCAGCAGCCGACTAGCGGGAGGGGGGTACAATGAGCAGTTCTTC
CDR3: CASSRLAGGGYNEQFF

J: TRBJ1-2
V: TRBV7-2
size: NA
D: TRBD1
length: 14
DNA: TGTGCCAGCAGCTTAGCAGGGGGCGACTATGGCTACACCTTC
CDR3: CASSLAGGDYGYTF

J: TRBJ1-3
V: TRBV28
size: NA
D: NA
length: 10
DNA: TGTGCCAGCGGCGCGGACACCATATATTTT
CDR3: CASGADTIYF

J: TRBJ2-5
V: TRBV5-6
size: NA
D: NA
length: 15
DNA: TGTGCCAGCAGCTTGGCGTTTGGGGGCGCGGAGACCCAGTACTTC
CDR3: CASSLAFGGAETQYF